These T cell receptor beta chains were read from a single sample in a study of T cells in Graves' hyperthyroidism and ophthalmopathy. One entry per CDR3 protein, called by TCRdb with MiXCR from the multiplex PCR reads. The sample has about 760,000 distinct CDR3 sequences; 30% to 40% are singletons. Sequencing input: blood. The source is a woman between 35 and 50 years old with Graves' hyperthyroidism. CDR3s include the opening cysteine and the closing phenylalanine or tryptophan. The D gene is left open where the match is weak. Only some rows state a clone size, as once, few, many or a class for expanded clones.

V gene,J gene,D gene,clone size,CDR3 DNA,CDR3 protein
TRBV9,TRBJ2-2,.,few,TGTGCCAGCACCCCAACCGGAGGACCTCATTTGACGGGGGAGCTGTTTTTT,CASTPTGGPHLTGELFF
TRBV12-3/TRBV12-4,TRBJ1-2,.,few,TGTGCCAGCAGATTGACAGCTAACTATGGCTACACCTTC,CASRLTANYGYTF
TRBV6-5,TRBJ1-1,.,.,TGTGCCAGCAGTGAACGGGTTGCGAACACTGAAGCTTTCTTT,CASSERVANTEAFF
TRBV25-1,TRBJ1-3,.,.,TGTGCCAGCAGTGACCCAACAGAAGCTGGAAACACCATATATTTT,CASSDPTEAGNTIYF
TRBV7-2,TRBJ1-6,.,.,TGTGCCAGCAGCTTATTTCTGGGGAGCTCCTATAATTCACCCCTCCACTTT,CASSLFLGSSYNSPLHF
TRBV10-3,TRBJ1-2,TRBD1,.,TGTGCCAGCAGTTACCTAGACAGGGGAGGCTACACCTTC,CASSYLDRGGYTF
TRBV5-1,TRBJ2-7,.,many,TGCGCCAGCAGCTTGGCGACCGGGAGAAGGCAGCAGTACTTC,CASSLATGRRQQYF
TRBV24-1,TRBJ2-5,.,.,TGTGCCACCAGTGATTTGGAGGGAGGAGGAGAGACCCAGTACTTC,CATSDLEGGGETQYF
TRBV3-1,TRBJ1-5,TRBD1,few,TGTGCCAGTAAGGGACAGGGGCTGGGTCAGCCCCAGCATTTT,CASKGQGLGQPQHF
TRBV27,TRBJ2-2,TRBD1,.,TGTGCCAGCAGCCGACAGGGGGACGCCGGGGAGCTGTTTTTT,CASSRQGDAGELFF
TRBV7-9,TRBJ2-5,TRBD2,.,TGTGCCAGCTCACCAGCTAGCGGGGGTCGCGAGACCCAGTACTTC,CASSPASGGRETQYF
TRBV7-2,TRBJ2-7,.,.,TGTGCCAGCAGCTTAGCATCAGGGGACCTAATCTACGGGCAGTACTTC,CASSLASGDLIYGQYF
TRBV12-3/TRBV12-4,TRBJ1-4,TRBD1,few,TGTGCCAGCAGTCACACAGGGGGCTGGGAAAAACTGTTTTTT,CASSHTGGWEKLFF
TRBV6-1,TRBJ2-4,TRBD1,.,TGTGCCAGCAGCCCCTACGGGACAGACTACTACTACGATGCGTACTTC,CASSPYGTDYYYDAYF
TRBV12-3/TRBV12-4,TRBJ1-1,.,many,TGTGCCAGCAGTTCTAGACGAACTGAAGCTTTCTTT,CASSSRRTEAFF
TRBV6-5,TRBJ1-6,.,.,TGTGCCAGCAGTTACTCGGAAGTAGGTTCACCCCTCCACTTT,CASSYSEVGSPLHF
TRBV29-1,TRBJ2-3,TRBD2,.,TGCAGCGTTGAAGTGGCTAGCGGGGGTACGCAGTATTTT,CSVEVASGGTQYF
TRBV9,TRBJ1-2,TRBD1,many,TGTGCCAGCAGCGTAGAGGGGGCACTTTTCTATGGCTACACCTTC,CASSVEGALFYGYTF
TRBV7-2,TRBJ2-7,.,.,TGTGCCAGCAGCTTGACAGGAAGTTTTTCCTACGAGCAGTACTTC,CASSLTGSFSYEQYF
TRBV6-5,TRBJ2-7,.,.,TGTGCCAGCAGTTACTCTCCGAGCGAGCAGTACTTC,CASSYSPSEQYF
TRBV20-1,TRBJ2-3,.,.,TGCAGTGCTACCTTTGGAACGCAGTATTTT,CSATFGTQYF
TRBV7-9,TRBJ1-5,.,many,TGTGCCAGCAGCTCGGGCCTCGCTAGTGGGAGCAATCAGCCCCAGCATTTT,CASSSGLASGSNQPQHF
TRBV6-6,TRBJ1-3,.,few,TGTGCCAGCAGTTACTCGGATCAAGAGCACTCTGGAAACACCATATATTTT,CASSYSDQEHSGNTIYF
TRBV20-1,TRBJ2-6,.,many,TGCAGTGCTAGTCGGTCAGCCCCTGGGGCCAACGTCCTGACTTTC,CSASRSAPGANVLTF
TRBV9,TRBJ2-7,.,.,TGTGCCAGCAGCGTAGAGGGGAACTACGAGCAGTACTTC,CASSVEGNYEQYF
TRBV28,TRBJ1-5,TRBD1,few,TGTGCCGGACAGGACCACAGGGGCTATCAGCCCCAGCATTTT,CAGQDHRGYQPQHF
TRBV30,TRBJ1-1,.,.,TGTGCCTGGAGACGTTCGGGAGCTTTCTTT,CAWRRSGAFF
TRBV25-1,TRBJ2-7,TRBD2,.,TGTGCCAGCAGTGAAGGCCGGACTAGCGGGACAGCCTACGAGCAGTACTTC,CASSEGRTSGTAYEQYF
TRBV9,TRBJ1-1,.,.,TGTGCCAGCAGCTACTTAGGTGATTTGGGTGGTGCTGAAGCTTTCTTT,CASSYLGDLGGAEAFF
TRBV6-2/TRBV6-3,TRBJ1-6,.,once,TGTGCCAGCAGTTACTCGAGAGTAACGCGACAACGAAATTCACCCCTCCACTTT,CASSYSRVTRQRNSPLHF
TRBV29-1,TRBJ1-5,TRBD1,.,TGCAGCGTTGACGACGGGACAGGGGGCGATACTGGTCAGCCCCAGCATTTT,CSVDDGTGGDTGQPQHF
TRBV24-1,TRBJ2-1,.,.,TGTGCCACCAGCTCCCGGGGTAGCGGATTCAATGAGCAGTTCTTC,CATSSRGSGFNEQFF
TRBV5-5,TRBJ1-4,TRBD1,many,TGTGCCAGCAGCCCGATGAAGGACAGGGACGAAAAACTGTTTTTT,CASSPMKDRDEKLFF
TRBV15,TRBJ1-5,.,many,TGTGCCACCAGCAGCAGGGCGGTTCAGCCCCAGCATTTT,CATSSRAVQPQHF
TRBV29-1,TRBJ1-5,.,many,TGCAGCGTTAGCTCGGGGGGTACCAATCAGCCCCAGCATTTT,CSVSSGGTNQPQHF
TRBV5-1,TRBJ1-1,.,few,TGCGCGAGCCGGGAGCTTAGGAACACTGAAGCTTTCTTT,CASRELRNTEAFF
TRBV25-1,TRBJ2-2,TRBD1,many,TGTGCCAGCAAACAGGGGAGCGGGGAGCTGTTTTTT,CASKQGSGELFF
TRBV19,TRBJ2-2,.,.,TGTGCCAGTATAGGGCAGGGGTTTGGGGAGCTGTTTTTT,CASIGQGFGELFF
TRBV24-1,TRBJ2-2,.,many,TGTGCCACCGGGGGGACAGCGGGAGTTTCCGGGGAGCTGTTTTTT,CATGGTAGVSGELFF
TRBV7-9,TRBJ2-5,.,.,TGTGCCAGCAGCTTAACAGGACCGGGAGAGACCCAGTACTTC,CASSLTGPGETQYF
TRBV6-5,TRBJ1-1,TRBD1,few,TGTGCCAGCAGCGGACAGGATGGGACTGAAGCTTTCTTT,CASSGQDGTEAFF
TRBV7-9,TRBJ2-6,.,many,TGTGCCAGCAGCTTGGAGGGGCGCAGGGCTGGGGCCAACGTCCTGACTTTC,CASSLEGRRAGANVLTF
TRBV6-6,TRBJ1-6,.,.,TGTGCCAGCAACAGAGGGGTCTGGGAGTTACCCCTCCACTTT,CASNRGVWELPLHF
TRBV5-1,TRBJ1-4,.,.,TGCGCCAGCAGCTTCACGTCAGGGGCGGACGGGGTTTTT,CASSFTSGADGVF
TRBV6-5,TRBJ1-5,.,few,TGTGCCAGCAGTTACTCAGGATCCCTAAATCAGCCCCAGCATTTT,CASSYSGSLNQPQHF
TRBV6-5,TRBJ2-5,.,.,TGTGCCAGCAGTTTTCAAGGGGGAGAAGAGACCCAGTACTTC,CASSFQGGEETQYF
TRBV20-1,TRBJ1-1,.,many,TGCAGTGCAACGAAGGGGCGCATGAACACTGAAGCTTTCTTT,CSATKGRMNTEAFF
TRBV2,TRBJ2-5,.,many,TGTGCCAGCAGGAGCGAGACCCAGTACTTC,CASRSETQYF
TRBV5-1,TRBJ1-2,.,few,TGCGCCAGCAGTTCAGATGACTATGGCTACACCTTC,CASSSDDYGYTF
TRBV12-3/TRBV12-4,TRBJ1-3,.,many,TGTGCCAGCAGTTTAGCCTCCTCTGGAAACACCATATATTTT,CASSLASSGNTIYF
TRBV7-2,TRBJ2-7,.,many,TGTGCCAGCAGCCTTCGAGGGGGAAGCTCCTACGAGCAGTACTTC,CASSLRGGSSYEQYF
TRBV27,TRBJ1-6,TRBD1,.,TGTGCCAGCAGTGCCTTTGGGACAGCCAATTCACCCCTCCACTTT,CASSAFGTANSPLHF
TRBV29-1,TRBJ1-1,.,many,TGCAGCGTTGAAGGGCCCAACACTGAAGCTTTCTTT,CSVEGPNTEAFF